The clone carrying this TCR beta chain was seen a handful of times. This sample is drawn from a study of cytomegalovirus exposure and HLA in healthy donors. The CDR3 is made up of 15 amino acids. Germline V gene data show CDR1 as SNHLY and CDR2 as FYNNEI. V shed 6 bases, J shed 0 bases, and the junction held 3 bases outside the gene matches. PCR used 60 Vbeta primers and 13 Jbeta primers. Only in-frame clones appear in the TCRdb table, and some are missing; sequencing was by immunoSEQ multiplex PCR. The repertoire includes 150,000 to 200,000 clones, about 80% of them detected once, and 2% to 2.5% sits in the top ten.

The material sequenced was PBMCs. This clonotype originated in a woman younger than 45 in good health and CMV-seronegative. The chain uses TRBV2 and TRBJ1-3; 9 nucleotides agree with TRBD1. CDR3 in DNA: TGTGCCAGCAGGGGACAGGGCGGCTCTGGAAACACCATATATTTT. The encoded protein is CASRGQGGSGNTIYF.